The 27 T cell receptor beta chains below come from one sample, sequenced in a study of Graves' ophthalmopathy and Graves' hyperthyroidism. Amplified material comprised TCR beta CDR3 regions derived from RNA transcripts. First-round RT-PCR with HTBI primers preceded a second-round multiplex PCR. Via MiXCR, TCRdb re-called the multiplex PCR reads, giving one row per CDR3 protein. The data show 300,000 or so distinct CDR3 sequences, roughly 17% seen once. The sequenced material came from peripheral blood. Receptor source: an adult man with Graves' ophthalmopathy.

This clonotype appeared many times. The V gene is TRBV5-1, the J gene TRBJ2-2, with D possibly TRBD2 on 6 matching bases. The CDR3 loop spans 14 amino acids. Trimming cost V 3 bases and J 11 bases, with 17 bases left between them. The germline V gene has CDR1 SGHRS and CDR2 YFSETQ. In DNA form, the CDR3 reads TGCGCCAGCAGCTCACGAGCGGGCCAGGCCGAGCTGTTTTTT. As protein: CASSSRAGQAELFF.

This clonotype was detected many times. This rearrangement joins TRBV12-3 or TRBV12-4 to TRBJ2-5, with D possibly TRBD1 on 7 matching bases. The CDR3 covers 13 residues. V was shortened by 4 bases and J by 7 bases, with 13 bases between the two germline ends. CDR3 residues: CASSSGGLGTQYF. CDR3 in DNA: TGTGCCAGCAGTTCAGGGGGGTTGGGGACCCAGTACTTC.

The sample holds a few counts of this clonotype. The CDR3 DNA is TGTGCCTGGAGAGATCAGGGGAGGGAGACCCAGTACTTC. Amino acid sequence: CAWRDQGRETQYF. The genes are TRBV30 and TRBJ2-5; D tentatively reads TRBD1 or TRBD2 (6 bases each). CDR1 and CDR2 from the germline V gene are GTSNPN and SVGIG (reference sequence). Between the trimmed V and J ends, which lost 3 bases and 5 bases, there was a span of 13 bases. The CDR3 is 13 residues long.

This clonotype showed up many times. V gene TRBV11-2 combines with J gene TRBJ2-7; D unresolved. The V gene's germline CDR1 is SGHAT and CDR2 FQNNGV. V lost 1 base and J 6 bases, leaving 13 bases between the germline ends. There are 14 residues in the CDR3. The CDR3 region has the DNA TGTGCCAGCAGCTTAGGAATCGGAGCAGTCGAGCAGTACTTC. Translating gives CASSLGIGAVEQYF.

This clonotype was found many times. CDR3 residues: CASSHLSGTGTSYEQYF. The CDR3, as DNA: TGTGCCAGCAGCCACCTATCCGGGACAGGGACCTCCTACGAGCAGTACTTC. This chain links TRBV25-1 with TRBJ2-7, with 9 nucleotides matching TRBD1. The germline V gene has CDR1 MGHDK and CDR2 SYGVNS. V shed 6 bases, J shed 0 bases, and the junction held 12 bases outside the gene matches. This CDR3 is built from 17 residues.

As for this clonotype: A read error may account for a junction end that differs from germline. The chain has TRBV12-3 or TRBV12-4 and TRBJ2-6, with a weak D call TRBD1 (5 bases). This CDR3 spans 14 amino acids. CDR3 sequence reads: CASTRRSGANVLNF. The CDR3 bases are TGTGCCAGCACCCGACGATCTGGGGCCAACGTCCTGAATTTC.

In its sample, this clonotype was seen a few times. The chain uses TRBV7-9 and TRBJ2-7, with TRBD1 matching over 8 bases. Trimming cost V 4 bases and J 1 base; bases outside gene matches: 6. The CDR3 sequence is 15 residues long. In germline, CDR1 is SEHNR, CDR2 FQNEAQ (reference sequence). This chain's CDR3 is CASSSDRGFSYEQYF. The CDR3 nucleotides read TGTGCCAGCAGCTCAGACAGGGGATTTTCCTACGAGCAGTACTTC.

The sample holds many counts of this clonotype. The genes are TRBV27 and TRBJ1-2, with D uncertain. The V end was cut by 3 bases, the J end by 2 bases, with 13 bases between. CDR3 length equals 15 residues. Germline-derived CDR1 and CDR2 are MNHEY and SMNVEV (reference sequence). The CDR3 DNA sequence: TGTGCCAGCAGTTTTGGAGGTCAAGGGAACTATGGCTACACCTTC. As protein: CASSFGGQGNYGYTF.

This clonotype was seen repeatedly, ten times or more. The chain employs TRBV11-2 and TRBJ2-7; either TRBD1 or TRBD2 may supply D (5 bases each). Per germline, CDR1 SGHAT and CDR2 FQNNGV. This CDR3 is built from 16 residues. Trimming pared 2 bases from V and 2 bases from J, leaving 16 bases between. CDR3 DNA sequence: TGTGCCAGCAGCTTAAATCCCGGGACGGGGACCTACGAGCAGTACTTC. Protein sequence: CASSLNPGTGTYEQYF.

There are many counts of this clonotype. This rearrangement joins TRBV7-9 to TRBJ2-7, with D tentatively TRBD1 or TRBD2 (5 bases each). The ends were cut back, 5 bases at V and 0 bases at J, with 11 bases in the middle. CDR1 is SEHNR and CDR2 is FQNEAQ in the germline V gene (reference sequence). The CDR3 runs to 14 residues. The CDR3 DNA follows: TGTGCCAGCAGCATTTGGGACGGCTCCTACGAGCAGTACTTC. This codes for CASSIWDGSYEQYF.

The rearrangement links TRBV9 to TRBJ2-7, with D unclear. CDR1 is SGDLS and CDR2 is YYNGEE in the germline V gene. The CDR3 runs 14 residues. V lost 0 bases to trimming and J lost 1 base, with 8 bases between them. This CDR3 is CASSVGSESYEQYF. CDR3 sequence (DNA): TGTGCCAGCAGCGTAGGTTCGGAATCCTACGAGCAGTACTTC. Full variable domain (missing parts from reference TRBV9 and TRBJ2-7): DSGVTQTPKHLITATGQRVTLRCSPRSGDLSVYWYQQSLDQGLQFLIQYYNGEERAKGNILERFSAQQFPDLHSELNLSSLELGDSALYFCASSVGSESYEQYFGPGTRLTVT.

Many counts were recorded for this clonotype. At one boundary the junction diverges from the germline segment, which might be a read error. CDR3 in amino acids: CVSKPTGAGGGYTF. The CDR3 DNA follows: TGTGTCAGCAAGCCTACTGGGGCTGGTGGAGGCTACACCTTC. The chain is built from TRBV6-2 or TRBV6-3 and TRBJ1-2; D is perhaps TRBD1 (5 bases). This CDR3 is built from 14 residues. CDR1 is MNHEY, CDR2 SVGEGT, per germline.

This clonotype was counted ten times or more. The chain employs TRBV12-3 or TRBV12-4 and TRBJ2-6; D perhaps matches TRBD2 (7 bases). The ends were cut back, 4 bases at V and 8 bases at J, with 12 bases in the middle. CDR3 length: 14 residues. The CDR3 loop is CASSSWGGPNVLTF. Written as DNA, the CDR3 is TGTGCCAGCAGTTCGTGGGGGGGCCCCAACGTCCTGACTTTC.

This clonotype appeared a few times. V is TRBV6-5 and J is TRBJ2-5, with 7 bases that match TRBD2. There are 15 residues in the CDR3. Per germline, CDR1 MNHEY and CDR2 SVGAGI. V lost 2 bases to trimming and J lost 1 base; unmatched junction nucleotides: 4. CDR3 in amino acids: CASSYLSSGQETQYF. The CDR3 DNA follows: TGTGCCAGCAGTTACCTATCTAGCGGCCAAGAGACCCAGTACTTC.

This chain joins TRBV28 and TRBJ1-2; D is unclear. Looked up from germline, CDR1 is MDHEN and CDR2 is SYDVKM. Trimming stripped 3 bases from V and 4 bases from J, with 9 bases between. The CDR3 has 13 amino acids. DNA of the CDR3: TGTGCCAGCAGTTTGGCTAGCCTCTATGGCTACACCTTC. Translated, it gives CASSLASLYGYTF.

This clonotype was observed a single time. The chain couples TRBV5-1 to TRBJ2-1; TRBD2 aligns across 9 bases. With 4 bases clipped from V and 5 bases from J, the junction kept 7 bases outside the gene matches. This CDR3 spans 15 amino acids. Germline CDR1 SGHRS, CDR2 YFSETQ. The CDR3 spells CASSPGLAPHNEQFF. CDR3 DNA sequence: TGCGCCAGCAGCCCAGGACTAGCGCCTCACAATGAGCAGTTCTTC.

Many counts were recorded for this clonotype. The CDR3 nucleotides read TGTGCCAGCAGCCAAATCGGGACCGGGGAGCTGTTTTTT. This gives the protein CASSQIGTGELFF. The chain recombines TRBV3-1 with TRBJ2-2; D remains ambiguous. This CDR3 contains 13 residues. V was shortened by 2 bases and J by 5 bases, with 6 bases between the two germline ends. Germline loops: CDR1 LGHDT, CDR2 YNNKEL (reference sequence).

This clonotype was detected many times. The chain links TRBV6-2 or TRBV6-3 to TRBJ2-3, with 14 bases lining up with TRBD2. Germline V gene data show CDR1 as MNHEY and CDR2 as SVGEGT. This CDR3 spans 17 amino acids. V gave up 5 bases and J gave up 2 bases; unmatched junction bases: 6. CDR3 sequence (DNA): TGTGCCAGCAGTACCTGGACTAGCGGGGGGAACACAGATACGCAGTATTTT. Amino acid sequence: CASSTWTSGGNTDTQYF.

This sequence joins TRBV7-2 and TRBJ2-7, with D perhaps matching TRBD2 (6 bases). V lost 0 bases, J lost 7 bases, and 10 bases lay in between. This CDR3 contains 13 residues. Germline CDR1 reads SGHTA; CDR2 reads FQGNSA. CDR3 amino acids: CASSLAPGREQYF. CDR3 sequence (DNA): TGTGCCAGCAGCTTAGCGCCAGGGAGGGAGCAGTACTTC.

This clonotype was observed many times. This sequence joins TRBV7-9 and TRBJ1-1, with a possible D match to TRBD1 (5 bases). The CDR3 sequence is 13 residues long. Trimming pared 7 bases from V and 7 bases from J, leaving 16 bases between. Germline assignment: CDR1 SEHNR and CDR2 FQNEAQ (reference sequence). In DNA form, the CDR3 reads TGTGCCAGCACCCGCGGGGCTTCAAATGAAGCTTTCTTT. This sequence encodes CASTRGASNEAFF.

This clonotype occurred a few times. A much larger clone lies one base from this, so it may be a read error. In nucleotides, the CDR3 is TGCGCCAGCAGCCAAATCGACAGGGTCGAGCAGTACTTC. Amino acids: CASSQIDRVEQYF. The V gene is TRBV5-1, the J gene TRBJ2-7; 7 bases fit TRBD1. V was pared by 4 bases and J by 6 bases, with 7 bases of the junction left unmatched. The CDR3 contains 13 residues. Germline-derived CDR1 and CDR2 are SGHRS and YFSETQ.

Worth noting for this clonotype: One end of the junction varies from germline; a read error may be responsible. The V gene is TRBV5-1, the J gene TRBJ1-1; D is ambiguous. Germline V gene lookup returns CDR1 SGHRS and CDR2 YFSETQ. CDR3 length: 16 amino acids. CDR3 residues: CASNLAVERVNTEAFF. The DNA of the CDR3 is TGCGCCAGCAACTTGGCCGTCGAGCGGGTGAACACTGAAGCTTTCTTT.

This clonotype was detected many times. The V and J genes are TRBV2 and TRBJ1-1; possibly TRBD1 for D (6 bases). This CDR3 has 13 residues. Trimming left V 0 bases short and J 10 bases short, with 12 bases between. Germline CDR1 and CDR2: SNHLY and FYNNEI. CDR3 sequence reads: CASSEAGQGRAFF. The CDR3, as DNA: TGTGCCAGCAGTGAAGCGGGTCAGGGGCGAGCTTTCTTT.

This clonotype was picked up many times. This rearrangement joins TRBV6-1 to TRBJ2-5; TRBD1 matches at 12 bases. The CDR3 is made up of 15 amino acids. With 10 bases clipped from V and 1 base from J, the junction kept 7 bases outside the gene matches. CDR1 is MNHNS and CDR2 is SASEGT in the germline V gene. As DNA, the CDR3 is TGTGCCACCACGGAGGGACAGGGGGCCCAAGAGACCCAGTACTTC. Protein sequence: CATTEGQGAQETQYF.

The rearrangement joins TRBV12-3 or TRBV12-4 to TRBJ1-5; TRBD1 aligns across 9 bases. V trimming: 2 bases; J trimming: 6 bases; junction bases outside the gene matches: 8. This CDR3 has 16 residues. The CDR3 region has the DNA TGTGCCAGCAGTTTACTGGTGGGGACAGGGTTTCAGCCCCAGCATTTT. It translates to CASSLLVGTGFQPQHF.

This clonotype was counted at least ten times. The genes are TRBV6-2 or TRBV6-3 and TRBJ2-7; no clear D gene. Trimming cost V 6 bases and J 0 bases, with 12 bases left between them. Germline CDR1 reads MNHEY; CDR2 reads SVGEGT. CDR3 length equals 14 residues. The CDR3 DNA is TGTGCCAGCAGCCGGTCGACTGGCTCCTACGAGCAGTACTTC. As protein: CASSRSTGSYEQYF.

This clonotype was counted at least ten times. At one end the junction does not follow the germline gene, possibly because of a read error. The chain carries TRBV11-2 and TRBJ1-2; D remains unclear. Per the germline V gene, CDR1 is SGHAT and CDR2 is FQNNGV. This CDR3 contains 13 residues. This CDR3 reads CASSLRSNHGYTF. CDR3 DNA: TGTGCCAGCAGCTTGCGAAGTAACCATGGCTACACCTTC.